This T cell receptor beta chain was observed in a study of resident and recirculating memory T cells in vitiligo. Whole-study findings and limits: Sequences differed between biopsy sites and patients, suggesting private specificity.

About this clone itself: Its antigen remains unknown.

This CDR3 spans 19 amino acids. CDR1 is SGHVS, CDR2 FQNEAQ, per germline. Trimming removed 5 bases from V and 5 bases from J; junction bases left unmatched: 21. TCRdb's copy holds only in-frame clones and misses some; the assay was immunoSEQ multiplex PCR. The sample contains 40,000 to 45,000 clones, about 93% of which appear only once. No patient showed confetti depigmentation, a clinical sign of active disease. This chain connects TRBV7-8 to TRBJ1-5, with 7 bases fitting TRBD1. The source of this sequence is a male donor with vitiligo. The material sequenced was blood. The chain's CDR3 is CASSPDRVGPTRKYQPQHF. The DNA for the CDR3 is TGTGCCAGCAGCCCCGACAGGGTTGGACCGACGAGAAAATATCAGCCCCAGCATTTT.